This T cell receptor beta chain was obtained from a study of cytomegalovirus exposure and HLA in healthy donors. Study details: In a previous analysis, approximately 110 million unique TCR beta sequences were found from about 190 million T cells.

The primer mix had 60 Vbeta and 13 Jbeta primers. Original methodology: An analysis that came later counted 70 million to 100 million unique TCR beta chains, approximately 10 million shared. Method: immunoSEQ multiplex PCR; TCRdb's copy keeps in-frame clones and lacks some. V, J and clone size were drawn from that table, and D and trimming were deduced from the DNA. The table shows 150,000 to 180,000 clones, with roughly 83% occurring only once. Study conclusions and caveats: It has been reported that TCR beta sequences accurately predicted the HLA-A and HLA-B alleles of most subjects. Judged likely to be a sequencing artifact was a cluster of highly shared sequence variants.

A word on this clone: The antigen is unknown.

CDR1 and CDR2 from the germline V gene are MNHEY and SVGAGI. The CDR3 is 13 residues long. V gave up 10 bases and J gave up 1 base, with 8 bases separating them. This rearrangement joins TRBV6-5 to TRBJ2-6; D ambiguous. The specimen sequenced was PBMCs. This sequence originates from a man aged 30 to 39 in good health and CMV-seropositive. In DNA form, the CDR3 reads TGTGCCACCCTACGGTCTGGGGCCAACGTCCTGACTTTC. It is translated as CATLRSGANVLTF.